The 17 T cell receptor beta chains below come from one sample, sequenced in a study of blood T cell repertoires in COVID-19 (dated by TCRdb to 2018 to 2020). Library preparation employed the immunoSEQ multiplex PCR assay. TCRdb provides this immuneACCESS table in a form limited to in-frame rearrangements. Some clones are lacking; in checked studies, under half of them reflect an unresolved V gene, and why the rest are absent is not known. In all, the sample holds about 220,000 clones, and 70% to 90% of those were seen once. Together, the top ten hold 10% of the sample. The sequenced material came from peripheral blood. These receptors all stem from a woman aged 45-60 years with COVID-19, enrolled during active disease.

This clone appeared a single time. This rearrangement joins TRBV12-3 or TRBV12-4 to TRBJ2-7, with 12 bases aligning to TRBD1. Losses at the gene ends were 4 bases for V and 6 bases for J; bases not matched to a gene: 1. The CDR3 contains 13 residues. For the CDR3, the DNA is TGTGCCAGCAGTTGGGACAGGGGGCGCGAGCAGTACTTC. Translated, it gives CASSWDRGREQYF.

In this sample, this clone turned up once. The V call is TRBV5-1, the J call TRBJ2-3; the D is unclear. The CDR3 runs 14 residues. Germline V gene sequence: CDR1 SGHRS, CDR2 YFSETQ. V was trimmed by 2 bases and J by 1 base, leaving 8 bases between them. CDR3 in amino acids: CASSLETGTDTQYF. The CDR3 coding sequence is TGCGCCAGCAGCTTAGAGACTGGCACAGATACGCAGTATTTT.

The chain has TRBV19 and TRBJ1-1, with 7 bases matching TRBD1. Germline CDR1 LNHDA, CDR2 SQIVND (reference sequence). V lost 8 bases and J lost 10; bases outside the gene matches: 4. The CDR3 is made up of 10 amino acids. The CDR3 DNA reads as TGTGCCAGTGGGTACAGGGGAGCTTTCTTT. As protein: CASGYRGAFF.

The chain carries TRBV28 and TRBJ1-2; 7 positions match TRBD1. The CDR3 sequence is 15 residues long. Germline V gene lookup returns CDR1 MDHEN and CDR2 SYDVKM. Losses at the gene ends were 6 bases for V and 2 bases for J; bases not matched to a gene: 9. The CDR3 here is CASRQGRWGNYGYTF. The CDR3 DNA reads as TGTGCCAGCAGACAGGGGCGCTGGGGCAACTATGGCTACACCTTC.

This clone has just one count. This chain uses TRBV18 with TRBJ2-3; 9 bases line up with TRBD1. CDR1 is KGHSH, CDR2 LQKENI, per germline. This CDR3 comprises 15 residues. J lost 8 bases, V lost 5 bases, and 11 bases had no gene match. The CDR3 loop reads CASSGVSGQGATQYF. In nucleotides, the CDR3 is TGTGCCAGCTCAGGAGTATCGGGACAGGGTGCTACGCAGTATTTT.

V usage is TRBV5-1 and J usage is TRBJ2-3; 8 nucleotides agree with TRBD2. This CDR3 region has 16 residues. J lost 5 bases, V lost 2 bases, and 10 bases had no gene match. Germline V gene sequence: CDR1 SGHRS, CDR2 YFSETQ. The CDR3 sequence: CASSLGSGVGGDTQYF. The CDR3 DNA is TGCGCCAGCAGCTTAGGTAGCGGGGTGGGCGGAGATACGCAGTATTTT. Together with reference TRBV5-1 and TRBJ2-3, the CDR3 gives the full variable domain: KAGVTQTPRYLIKTRGQQVTLSCSPISGHRSVSWYQQTPGQGLQFLFEYFSETQRNKGNFPGRFSGRQFSNSRSEMNVSTLELGDSALYLCASSLGSGVGGDTQYFGPGTRLTVL.

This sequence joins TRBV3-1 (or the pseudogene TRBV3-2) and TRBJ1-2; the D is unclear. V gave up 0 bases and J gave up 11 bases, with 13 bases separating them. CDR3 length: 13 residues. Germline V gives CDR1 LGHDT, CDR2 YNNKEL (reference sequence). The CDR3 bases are TGTGCCAGCAGCCAAGATGCGGCAGGAGGTTACACCTTC. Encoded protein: CASSQDAAGGYTF.

CDR3 nucleotides: TGTGCCAGTAGTGAAAACTCTCCCGGGGCCAACGTCCTGACTTTC. Translating it yields CASSENSPGANVLTF. The chain joins TRBV19 to TRBJ2-6; D gene unclear. V was pared by 5 bases and J by 4 bases, with 12 bases between. The CDR3 length is 15 residues. Germline CDR1 reads LNHDA; CDR2 reads SQIVND (reference sequence).

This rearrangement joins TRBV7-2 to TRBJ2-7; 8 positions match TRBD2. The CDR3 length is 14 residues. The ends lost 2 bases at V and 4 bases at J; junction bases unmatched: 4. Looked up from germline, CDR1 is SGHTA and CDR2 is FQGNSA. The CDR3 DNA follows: TGTGCCAGCAGCTTAAGTGAGCGGGGGTACGAGCAGTACGTC. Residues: CASSLSERGYEQYV.

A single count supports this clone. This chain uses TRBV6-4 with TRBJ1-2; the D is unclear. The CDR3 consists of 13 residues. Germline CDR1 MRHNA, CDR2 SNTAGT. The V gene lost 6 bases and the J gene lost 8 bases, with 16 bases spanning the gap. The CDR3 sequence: CASRRPGSGGYTF. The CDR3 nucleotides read TGTGCCAGCAGACGGCCGGGGAGTGGCGGCTACACCTTC.

CDR3: CAIRQGWAFF. As DNA, the CDR3 is TGTGCCATCCGACAGGGTTGGGCTTTCTTT. The rearrangement uses TRBV30 and TRBJ1-1; 7 nucleotides align to TRBD1. CDR1 is GTSNPN, CDR2 SVGIG, per germline (reference sequence). V was clipped by 8 bases and J by 11 bases; unmatched bases: 8. There are 10 residues in the CDR3.

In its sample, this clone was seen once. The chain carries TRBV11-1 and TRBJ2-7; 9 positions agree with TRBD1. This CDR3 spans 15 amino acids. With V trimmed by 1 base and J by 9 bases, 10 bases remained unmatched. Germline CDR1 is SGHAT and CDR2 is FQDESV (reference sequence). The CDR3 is CASSLEGTGRLMQYF. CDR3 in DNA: TGTGCCAGCAGCTTAGAGGGGACAGGGCGGTTGATGCAGTACTTC.

The CDR3 DNA reads TGTGCCAGCAGCTCCGGACAGGGAAGAGGTACGCAGTATTTT. Amino acid sequence: CASSSGQGRGTQYF. The chain carries TRBV5-8 and TRBJ2-3; 8 bases are shared with TRBD1. The length of the CDR3 is 14 residues. V gave up 3 bases and J gave up 8 bases; unmatched junction bases: 8. Looked up from germline, CDR1 is SGHTS and CDR2 is YDEGEE.

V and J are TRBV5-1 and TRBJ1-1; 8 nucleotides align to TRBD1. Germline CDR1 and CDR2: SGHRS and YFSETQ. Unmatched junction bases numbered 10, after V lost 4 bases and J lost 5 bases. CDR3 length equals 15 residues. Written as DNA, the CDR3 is TGCGCCAGCAGCCCCCGACAGGGGCAGGGAACTGAAGCTTTCTTT. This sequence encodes CASSPRQGQGTEAFF.

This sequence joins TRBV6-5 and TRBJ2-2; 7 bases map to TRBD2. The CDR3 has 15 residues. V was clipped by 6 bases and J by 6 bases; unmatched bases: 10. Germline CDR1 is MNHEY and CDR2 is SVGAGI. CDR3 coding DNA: TGTGCCAGCAGGGAGGGGCTAGCGGAGGCCGGGGAGCTGTTTTTT. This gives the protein CASREGLAEAGELFF.

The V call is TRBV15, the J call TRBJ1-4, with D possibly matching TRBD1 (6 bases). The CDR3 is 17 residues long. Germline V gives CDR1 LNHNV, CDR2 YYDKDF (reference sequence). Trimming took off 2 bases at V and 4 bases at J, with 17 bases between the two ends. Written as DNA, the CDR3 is TGTGCCACCAGCAGATCAACTGGGGGACACGATAATGAAAAACTGTTTTTT. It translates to CATSRSTGGHDNEKLFF.

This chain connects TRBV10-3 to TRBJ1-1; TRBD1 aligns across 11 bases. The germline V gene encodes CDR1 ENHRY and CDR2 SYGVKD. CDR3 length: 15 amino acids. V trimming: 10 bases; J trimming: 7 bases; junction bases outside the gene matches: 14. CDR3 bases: TGTGCCACCGAGCCGGGACAGGGGGGAGGAAATGAAGCTTTCTTT. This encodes CATEPGQGGGNEAFF.